This record looks at one T cell receptor (beta chain) sequence and its context. What it binds is unknown. It was about 180 ng DNA, 33,000 or so T cell genomes, that sorted-subset replicate PCRs used. Produced via immunoSEQ multiplex PCR; TCRdb's table is partial and in-frame only. Of 2,100,000 or so clones listed, approximately 96% are singletons. This entry comes from a study of shared clonotypes between healthy human individuals. Study results and caveats: Sampling covered blood only; tissue repertoires likely differ. Limited genetic and exposure-history diversity came from having few donors.

This CDR3 comprises 14 residues. Germline V gene sequence: CDR1 SEHNR, CDR2 FQNEAQ (reference sequence). Trimming took off 0 bases at V and 6 bases at J, with 9 bases between the two ends. The genes are TRBV7-9 and TRBJ2-4; D may correspond to TRBD1 or TRBD2 (5 bases each). The sequence was obtained from a man between 18 and 29 years old in good health. Specimen: naive CD4+ T cells sorted from blood. Subset reported: CD45RA+ positively selected. Written as DNA, the CDR3 is TGTGCCAGCAGCTTAGCAGATGGGACAAACATTCAGTACTTC. It translates to CASSLADGTNIQYF.